This T cell receptor (beta chain) was found in a study of chemoradiotherapy in HPV16-positive cancers. This CDR3 is 13 amino acids long. Trimming pared 4 bases from V and 2 bases from J, leaving 11 bases between. Germline CDR1 is SQVTM and CDR2 is ANQGSEA. A note on this clone: Its antigen is still unknown.

Repeated repertoire sampling spanned the course of chemoradiotherapy. Study-level points and caveats: Functional assays defining HPV-specific T cells used only a couple of HPV16-positive patients. Better recurrence-free survival went with HPV-responsive T-cell expansion in HPV16-positive patients. Candidate HPV-specific clones and E7-related TCR motifs grew in tumor during treatment.

Assay: immunoSEQ multiplex PCR; the TCRdb copy retains only in-frame clones and omits some. This sample has 25,000 to 30,000 clones; 84% occur once, and the top ten carry approximately 5.1%. This TCR came from a human donor with HPV-associated anogenital cancer. This chain links TRBV29-1 with TRBJ1-1; no clear D. The source was blood, collected from a patient who underwent chemoradiotherapy. The chain's CDR3 is CSVVGRVNTEAFF. The CDR3 DNA follows: TGCAGCGTTGTTGGTCGGGTAAACACTGAAGCTTTCTTT.